This entry concerns a single T cell receptor beta chain. Its target is not known. V shed 3 bases and J 6 bases; nucleotides not matched to a gene: 8. Per the germline V gene, CDR1 is SGDLS and CDR2 is YYNGEE. This CDR3 is 14 amino acids long. The sample comes from a study of shared clonotypes between healthy human individuals. Looking at the study overall: Plates per donor: three CD4 naive, three CD4 memory, two CD8 naive, one CD8 memory.

The authors loaded about 200 ng DNA, 25,000 to 30,000 T cell genomes, into sorted-subset replicate PCRs. The method was immunoSEQ multiplex PCR; TCRdb's version includes in-frame clones alone and lacks a portion of them. The data show over a million clones, 75% to 85% seen once. Whole-study results and caveats: The study found roughly 5% of naive CD4 clonotypes shared across a few donors. Among the subsets, naive ones generally showed larger estimated richness than memory ones.

This sequence originates from a man aged 18 to 35 in good health. Some clones in this sample may be carry-over from other donors' samples. V and J are TRBV9 and TRBJ2-7; TRBD2 matches 8 bases. The sample was memory CD4+ T cells from PBMCs. The subset: CD45RA-negative fraction. CDR3 coding DNA: TGTGCCAGCAGCGCCTCTAGCGGGTACTCCGAGCAGTACTTC. Its protein is CASSASSGYSEQYF.